This T cell receptor beta chain was documented in a study of graft-versus-host responses after intestinal transplantation. Clones were read by immunoSEQ multiplex PCR, and TCRdb kept only the in-frame ones, dropping some. Of around 28,000 clones listed, less than 85% are singletons. This receptor was identified in a human patient who received an intestinal transplant, so some T cells may come from the graft donor. Material: PBMCs, obtained approximately four weeks after intestinal transplant.

CDR3 coding DNA: TGTGCCAGCAGTCTCCTAGGAGCTGAGCAGTTCTTC. Amino acids: CASSLLGAEQFF. The chain joins TRBV27 to TRBJ2-1; D call uncertain. The CDR3 spans 12 residues. V lost 5 bases and J 9 bases, leaving 11 bases between the germline ends. Germline CDR1 is MNHEY and CDR2 is SMNVEV (reference sequence).